The T cell receptor (beta chain) under discussion was sequenced for a study of blood T cell repertoires in COVID-19. Study-wide context: Acute and convalescent COVID-19 samples came from the United States, Italy and Spain.

CDR1 is SEHNR, CDR2 FQNEAQ, per germline (reference sequence). The CDR3 runs 12 residues. Trimming removed 5 bases at V and 8 bases at J, with 10 bases between. Seattle patient enrollment occurred during active infection, with longitudinal follow-up thereafter. The sample holds one count of this clone. Study processing details: Nucleated cell counts were estimated from reference gene primer amplification. Sequencing used immunoSEQ multiplex PCR; TCRdb keeps in-frame clones, though not all of them. Clone size and the V and J calls come from that table; the DNA yielded D and trimming. The sample has about 96,000 clones, roughly 89% seen once; the top ten hold 4% to 5%.

Sequencing was performed on peripheral blood. The V gene is TRBV7-9, the J gene TRBJ2-1; D not certain. The TCR sequence derives from a human donor with COVID-19, enrolled during active disease. The donor label of this sample is uncertain. The CDR3 sequence is CASSPFGYEQFF. In DNA form, the CDR3 reads TGTGCCAGCAGCCCATTCGGTTATGAGCAGTTCTTC.